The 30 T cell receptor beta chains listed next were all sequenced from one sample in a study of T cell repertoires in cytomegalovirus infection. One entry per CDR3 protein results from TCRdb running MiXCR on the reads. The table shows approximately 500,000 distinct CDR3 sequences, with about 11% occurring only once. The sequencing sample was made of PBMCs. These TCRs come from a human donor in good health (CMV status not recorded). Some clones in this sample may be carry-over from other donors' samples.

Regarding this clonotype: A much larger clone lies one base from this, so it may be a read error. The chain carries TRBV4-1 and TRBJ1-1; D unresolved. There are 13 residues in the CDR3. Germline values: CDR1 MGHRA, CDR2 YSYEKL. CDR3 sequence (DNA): TGTGCCAGCAGCCAACGCCATCGGGCTGAAGCTTTCTTT. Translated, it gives CASSQRHRAEAFF.

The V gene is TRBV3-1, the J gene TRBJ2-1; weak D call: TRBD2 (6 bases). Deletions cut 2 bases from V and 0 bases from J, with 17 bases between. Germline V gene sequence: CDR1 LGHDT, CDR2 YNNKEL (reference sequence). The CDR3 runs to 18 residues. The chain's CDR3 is CASSQWASDTSSYNEQFF. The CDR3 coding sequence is TGTGCCAGCAGCCAATGGGCTAGCGACACCTCCTCCTACAATGAGCAGTTCTTC.

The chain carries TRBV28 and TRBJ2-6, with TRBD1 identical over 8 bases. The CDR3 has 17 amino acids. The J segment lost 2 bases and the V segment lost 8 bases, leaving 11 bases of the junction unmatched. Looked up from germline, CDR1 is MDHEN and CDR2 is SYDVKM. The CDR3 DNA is TGTGCCAGCCTCACCGGACAGGGTAAAGCTGGGGCCAACGTCCTGACTTTC. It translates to CASLTGQGKAGANVLTF.

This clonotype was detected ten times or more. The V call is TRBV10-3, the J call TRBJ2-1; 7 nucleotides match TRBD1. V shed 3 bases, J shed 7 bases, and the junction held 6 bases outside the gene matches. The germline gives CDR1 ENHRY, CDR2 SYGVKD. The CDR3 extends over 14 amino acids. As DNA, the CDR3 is TGTGCCATCAGTGATCAGACAGGGACGAATGAGCAGTTCTTC. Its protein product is CAISDQTGTNEQFF.

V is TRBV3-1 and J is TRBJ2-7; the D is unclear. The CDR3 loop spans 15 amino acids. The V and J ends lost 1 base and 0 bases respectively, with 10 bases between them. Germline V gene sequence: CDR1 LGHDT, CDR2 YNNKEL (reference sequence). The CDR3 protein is CASSQARIYSYEQYF. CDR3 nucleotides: TGTGCCAGCAGCCAAGCAAGAATTTACTCCTACGAGCAGTACTTC.

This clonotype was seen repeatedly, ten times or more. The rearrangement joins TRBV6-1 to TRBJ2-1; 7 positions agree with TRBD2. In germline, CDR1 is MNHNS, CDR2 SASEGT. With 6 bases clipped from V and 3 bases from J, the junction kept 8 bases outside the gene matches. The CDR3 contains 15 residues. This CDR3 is CASRSVGGHYNEQFF. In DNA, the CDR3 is TGTGCCAGCAGGTCGGTGGGAGGGCACTACAATGAGCAGTTCTTC.

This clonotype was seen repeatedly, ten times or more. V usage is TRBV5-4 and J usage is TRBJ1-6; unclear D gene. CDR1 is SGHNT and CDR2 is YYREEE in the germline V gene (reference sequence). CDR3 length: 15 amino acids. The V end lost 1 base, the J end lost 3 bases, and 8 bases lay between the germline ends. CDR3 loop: CASSLPGDYNSPLHF. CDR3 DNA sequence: TGTGCCAGCAGCTTGCCAGGCGACTATAATTCACCCCTCCACTTT. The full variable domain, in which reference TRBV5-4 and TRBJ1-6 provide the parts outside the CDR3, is ETGVTQSPTHLIKTRGQQVTLRCSSQSGHNTVSWYQQALGQGPQFIFQYYREEENGRGNFPPRFSGLQFPNYSSELNVNALELDDSALYLCASSLPGDYNSPLHFGNGTRLTVT.

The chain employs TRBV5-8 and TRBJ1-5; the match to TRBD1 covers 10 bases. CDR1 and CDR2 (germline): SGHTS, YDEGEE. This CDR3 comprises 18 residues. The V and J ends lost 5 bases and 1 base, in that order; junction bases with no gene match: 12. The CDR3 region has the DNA TGTGCCAGCAGATCGGACAGGGGGAACTTTGAAAGCAATCAGCCCCAGCATTTT. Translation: CASRSDRGNFESNQPQHF.

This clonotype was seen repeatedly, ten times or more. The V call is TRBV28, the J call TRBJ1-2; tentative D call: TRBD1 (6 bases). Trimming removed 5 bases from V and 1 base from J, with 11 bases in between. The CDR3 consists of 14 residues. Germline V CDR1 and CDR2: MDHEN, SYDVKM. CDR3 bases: TGTGCCAGCAGTCCCCACAGGGTTAACTATGGCTACACCTTC. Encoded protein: CASSPHRVNYGYTF.

CDR3 coding DNA: TGTGCCAGCAGCTTGGACCAGGGGGCGATCGCAGATACGCAGTATTTT. Protein product: CASSLDQGAIADTQYF. The chain is built from TRBV5-4 and TRBJ2-3; 8 bases are shared with TRBD1. With V trimmed by 0 bases and J by 4 bases, 7 bases remained unmatched. The germline gives CDR1 SGHNT, CDR2 YYREEE (reference sequence). There are 16 residues in the CDR3.

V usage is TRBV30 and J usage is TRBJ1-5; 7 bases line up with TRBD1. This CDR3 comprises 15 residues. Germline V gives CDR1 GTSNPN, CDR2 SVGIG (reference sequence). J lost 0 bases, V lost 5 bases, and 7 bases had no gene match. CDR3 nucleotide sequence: TGTGCCTGGGACCGGACAGGCAATAGCAATCAGCCCCAGCATTTT. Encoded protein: CAWDRTGNSNQPQHF.

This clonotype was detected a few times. The chain's CDR3 is CSARDMGTGIFNEQFF. The CDR3 nucleotides are TGCAGTGCTAGAGATATGGGGACAGGGATCTTTAATGAGCAGTTCTTC. The rearrangement links TRBV20-1 to TRBJ2-1, with TRBD1 identical over 9 bases. This CDR3 is built from 16 residues. CDR1 is DFQATT and CDR2 is SNEGSKA in the germline V gene (reference sequence). Germline trimming cut 0 bases from V and 7 bases from J; bases unmatched to any gene: 10.

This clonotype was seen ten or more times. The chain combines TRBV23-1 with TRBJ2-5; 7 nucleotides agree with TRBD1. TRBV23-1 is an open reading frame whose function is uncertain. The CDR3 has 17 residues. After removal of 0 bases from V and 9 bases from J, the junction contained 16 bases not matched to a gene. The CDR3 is CASSQSGDRIQETAQYF. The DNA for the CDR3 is TGCGCCAGCAGTCAATCGGGGGACAGAATACAAGAGACAGCCCAGTACTTC.

The CDR3 is CASSLPGDWRDTEAFF. The CDR3 DNA sequence: TGTGCCAGTAGTCTCCCAGGGGATTGGCGGGATACTGAAGCTTTCTTT. The chain has TRBV19 and TRBJ1-1, with a tentative D call TRBD1 (6 bases). This CDR3 has 16 amino acids. Germline V gene lookup returns CDR1 LNHDA and CDR2 SQIVND (reference sequence). Trimming stripped 5 bases from V and 5 bases from J, with 21 bases between.

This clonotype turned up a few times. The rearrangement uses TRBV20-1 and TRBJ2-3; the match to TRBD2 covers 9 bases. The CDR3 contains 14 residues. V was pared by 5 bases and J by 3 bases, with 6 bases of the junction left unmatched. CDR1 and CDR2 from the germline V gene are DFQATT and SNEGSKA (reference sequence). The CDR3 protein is CSAATSGPTDTQYF. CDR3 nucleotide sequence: TGCAGTGCTGCGACTAGCGGCCCGACAGATACGCAGTATTTT.

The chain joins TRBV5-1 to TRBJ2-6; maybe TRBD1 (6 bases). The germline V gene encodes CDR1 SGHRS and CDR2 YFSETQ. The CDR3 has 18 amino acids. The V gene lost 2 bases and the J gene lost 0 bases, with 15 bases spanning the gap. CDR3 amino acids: CASSFLHREISGANVLTF. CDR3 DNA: TGCGCCAGCAGCTTCCTCCACAGGGAAATCTCTGGGGCCAACGTCCTGACTTTC. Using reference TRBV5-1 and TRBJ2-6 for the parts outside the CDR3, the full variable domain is KAGVTQTPRYLIKTRGQQVTLSCSPISGHRSVSWYQQTPGQGLQFLFEYFSETQRNKGNFPGRFSGRQFSNSRSEMNVSTLELGDSALYLCASSFLHREISGANVLTFGAGSRLTVL.

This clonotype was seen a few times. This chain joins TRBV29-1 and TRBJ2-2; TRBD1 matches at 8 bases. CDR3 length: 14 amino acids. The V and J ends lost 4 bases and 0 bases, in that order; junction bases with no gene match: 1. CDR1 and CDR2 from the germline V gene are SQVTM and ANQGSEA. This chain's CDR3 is CSVGGQANTGELFF. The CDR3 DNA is TGCAGCGTTGGGGGACAGGCGAACACCGGGGAGCTGTTTTTT.

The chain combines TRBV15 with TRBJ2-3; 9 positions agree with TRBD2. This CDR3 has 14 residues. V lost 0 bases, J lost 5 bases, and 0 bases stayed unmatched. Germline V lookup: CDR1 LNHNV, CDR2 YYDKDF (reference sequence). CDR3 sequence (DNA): TGTGCCACCAGCAGAGAACTAGCGGGAGATACGCAGTATTTT. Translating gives CATSRELAGDTQYF. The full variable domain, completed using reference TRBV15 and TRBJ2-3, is DAMVIQNPRYQVTQFGKPVTLSCSQTLNHNVMYWYQQKSSQAPKLLFHYYDKDFNNEADTPDNFQSRRPNTSFCFLDIRSPGLGDTAMYLCATSRELAGDTQYFGPGTRLTVL.

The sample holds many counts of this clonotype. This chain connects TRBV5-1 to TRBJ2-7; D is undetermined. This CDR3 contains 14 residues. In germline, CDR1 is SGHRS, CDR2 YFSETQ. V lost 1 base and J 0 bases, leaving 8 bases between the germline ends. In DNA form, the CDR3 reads TGCGCCAGCAGCTTGCGATTGAGCTCCTACGAGCAGTACTTC. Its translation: CASSLRLSSYEQYF.

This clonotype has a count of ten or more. In DNA form, the CDR3 reads TGTGCCAGCAGCTTACCTAGCGCAGATACGCAGTATTTT. Its translation is CASSLPSADTQYF. This chain uses TRBV11-2 with TRBJ2-3, with a tentative D call TRBD2 (6 bases). The V and J ends lost 2 bases and 4 bases respectively, with 7 bases between them. Per the germline V gene, CDR1 is SGHAT and CDR2 is FQNNGV. The CDR3 runs to 13 residues.

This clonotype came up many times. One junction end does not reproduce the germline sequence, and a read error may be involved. The CDR3 is CASSQGPPGVSF. The DNA of the CDR3 is TGTGCCAGCAGCCAGGGTCCCCCGGGGGTGTCCTTC. V usage is TRBV14 and J usage is TRBJ1-2, with a tentative D call TRBD1 (5 bases). The CDR3 spans 12 residues. Germline CDR1 and CDR2: SGHDN and FVKESK.

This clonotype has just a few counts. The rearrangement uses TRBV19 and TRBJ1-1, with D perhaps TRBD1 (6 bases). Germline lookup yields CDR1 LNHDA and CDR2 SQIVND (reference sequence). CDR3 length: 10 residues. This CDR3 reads CGSGVTEAFF. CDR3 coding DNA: TGTGGCTCAGGGGTCACTGAAGCTTTCTTT. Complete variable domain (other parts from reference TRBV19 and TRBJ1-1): DGGITQSPKYLFRKEGQNVTLSCEQNLNHDAMYWYRQDPGQGLRLIYYSQIVNDFQKGDIAEGYSVSREKKESFPLTVTSAQKNPTAFYLCGSGVTEAFFGQGTRLTVV.

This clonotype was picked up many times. The CDR3: CASSTRANYGYTF. The CDR3 region has the DNA TGTGCCAGCAGCACTAGAGCTAACTATGGCTACACCTTC. V gene TRBV7-2 combines with J gene TRBJ1-2, with D uncertain. The germline CDR1 and CDR2 sequences are SGHTA and FQGNSA. There are 13 residues in the CDR3. Trimming shortened V by 5 bases and J by 0 bases, and 7 bases separated the two germline ends. Full variable domain (rest looked up from reference TRBV7-2 and TRBJ1-2): GAGVSQSPSNKVTEKGKDVELRCDPISGHTALYWYRQSLGQGLEFLIYFQGNSAPDKSGLPSDRFSAERTGGSVSTLTIQRTQQEDSAVYLCASSTRANYGYTFGSGTRLTVV.

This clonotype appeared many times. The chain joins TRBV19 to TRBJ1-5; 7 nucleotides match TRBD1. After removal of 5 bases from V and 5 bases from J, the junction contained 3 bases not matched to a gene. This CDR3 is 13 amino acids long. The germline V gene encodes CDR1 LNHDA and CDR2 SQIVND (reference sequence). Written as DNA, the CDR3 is TGTGCCAGTAGTGCCGACAGGGATCAGCCCCAGCATTTT. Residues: CASSADRDQPQHF.

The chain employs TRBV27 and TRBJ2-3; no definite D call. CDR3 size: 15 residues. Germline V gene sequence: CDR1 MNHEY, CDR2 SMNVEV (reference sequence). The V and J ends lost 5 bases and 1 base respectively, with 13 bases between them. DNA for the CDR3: TGTGCCAGCAGTGCTCGACGAACCGGCACAGATACGCAGTATTTT. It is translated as CASSARRTGTDTQYF.

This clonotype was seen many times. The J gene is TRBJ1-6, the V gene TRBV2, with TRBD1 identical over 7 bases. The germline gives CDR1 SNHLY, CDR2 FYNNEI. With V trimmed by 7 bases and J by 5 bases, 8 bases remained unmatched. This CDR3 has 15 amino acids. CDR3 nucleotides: TGTGCCAGCAAAAACTCCGGGACAGATAATTCACCCCTCCACTTT. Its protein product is CASKNSGTDNSPLHF.

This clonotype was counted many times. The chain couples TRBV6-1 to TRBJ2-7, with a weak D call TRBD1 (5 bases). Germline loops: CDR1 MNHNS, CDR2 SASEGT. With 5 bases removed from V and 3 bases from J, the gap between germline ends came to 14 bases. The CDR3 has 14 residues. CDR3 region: CASSPMDTYYEQYF. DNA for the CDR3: TGTGCCAGCAGTCCCATGGACACCTACTACGAGCAGTACTTC.

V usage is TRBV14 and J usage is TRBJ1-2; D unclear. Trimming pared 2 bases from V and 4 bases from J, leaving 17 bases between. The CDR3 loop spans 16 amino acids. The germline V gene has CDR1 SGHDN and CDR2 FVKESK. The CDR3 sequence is CASSQISDLGFYGYTF. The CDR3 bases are TGTGCCAGCAGCCAAATATCGGACCTAGGCTTCTATGGCTACACCTTC.

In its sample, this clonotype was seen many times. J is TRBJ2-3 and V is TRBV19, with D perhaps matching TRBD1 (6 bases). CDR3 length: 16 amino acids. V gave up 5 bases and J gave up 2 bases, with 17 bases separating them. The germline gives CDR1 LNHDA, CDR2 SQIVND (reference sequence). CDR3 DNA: TGTGCCAGTAGTTCTGGGACAAACAGACTCACAGATACGCAGTATTTT. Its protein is CASSSGTNRLTDTQYF.

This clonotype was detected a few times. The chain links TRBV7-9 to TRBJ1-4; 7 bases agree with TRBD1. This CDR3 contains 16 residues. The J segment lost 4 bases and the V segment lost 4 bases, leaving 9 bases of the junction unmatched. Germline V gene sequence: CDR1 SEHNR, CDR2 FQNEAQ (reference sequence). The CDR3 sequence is CASSYPGTDDNEKLFF. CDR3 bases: TGTGCCAGCAGCTATCCCGGGACAGACGATAATGAAAAACTGTTTTTT.